Below, 8 T cell receptor beta chains from the same sample are listed, as sequenced in a study of blood T cell repertoires in COVID-19. Some clones are missing from TCRdb's copy, which holds only in-frame ones; the method was immunoSEQ multiplex PCR. In the table there are just over 300,000 clones, over 80% of which are singletons. Input material: PBMCs or T cells enriched from blood (not recorded which). The receptors were gathered from a young woman who had recovered from COVID-19.

This clone was observed a single time. The chain uses TRBV19 and TRBJ1-5; D may be TRBD1 (6 bases). Germline values: CDR1 LNHDA, CDR2 SQIVND (reference sequence). The CDR3 is made up of 15 amino acids. V lost 4 bases and J 7 bases, leaving 17 bases between the germline ends. Written as DNA, the CDR3 is TGTGCCAGTAGTAGTCCCTCCGAGGGGGTGCAGCCCCAGCATTTT. Amino acid sequence: CASSSPSEGVQPQHF.

The chain joins TRBV3-1 (or the pseudogene TRBV3-2) to TRBJ1-1; 9 bases align to TRBD1. V lost 5 bases, J lost 0 bases, and 7 bases stayed unmatched. CDR1 and CDR2 (germline): LGHDT, YNNKEL (reference sequence). This CDR3 is built from 16 residues. This chain's CDR3 is CASSRTGEFMNTEAFF. CDR3 nucleotide sequence: TGTGCCAGCAGCAGGACAGGGGAATTTATGAACACTGAAGCTTTCTTT.

The V call is TRBV11-1, the J call TRBJ2-5, with a weak D call TRBD2 (7 bases). The germline CDR1 and CDR2 sequences are SGHAT and FQDESV (reference sequence). The CDR3 consists of 15 residues. Between the trimmed V and J ends, which lost 6 bases and 3 bases, there was a span of 17 bases. The CDR3 region has the DNA TGTGCCAGCAGACCCGGGGGAGGGGGTAAAGAGACCCAGTACTTC. Amino acids: CASRPGGGGKETQYF.

The chain carries TRBV18 and TRBJ1-1, with 7 bases that match TRBD1. The trim removed 4 bases at V and 8 bases at J, leaving 4 bases unmatched. Per the germline V gene, CDR1 is KGHSH and CDR2 is LQKENI. CDR3 size: 12 residues. The CDR3 reads CASSLAGQEAFF. The CDR3 nucleotides read TGTGCCAGCTCACTTGCGGGACAGGAAGCTTTCTTT.

The V gene is TRBV19, the J gene TRBJ1-4, with a weak D call TRBD1 (6 bases). Trimming stripped 5 bases from V and 0 bases from J, with 7 bases between. This CDR3 spans 14 amino acids. The germline V gene has CDR1 LNHDA and CDR2 SQIVND (reference sequence). Here the CDR3 reads CASSWTATNEKLFF. In DNA, the CDR3 is TGTGCCAGTAGTTGGACAGCAACTAATGAAAAACTGTTTTTT.

The chain uses TRBV5-1 and TRBJ2-7; 7 bases fit TRBD2. CDR3 length equals 16 residues. The J segment lost 0 bases and the V segment lost 1 base, leaving 7 bases of the junction unmatched. Looked up from germline, CDR1 is SGHRS and CDR2 is YFSETQ. CDR3 nucleotides: TGCGCCAGCAGCTTGCAGTTGGGCGGGAGCTCCTACGAGCAGTACTTC. Translating gives CASSLQLGGSSYEQYF.

The table lists this clone with a count of one. The chain has TRBV9 and TRBJ1-2; TRBD1 matches at 8 bases. Germline CDR1 and CDR2: SGDLS and YYNGEE. CDR3 length equals 19 residues. V lost 3 bases to trimming and J lost 5 bases; unmatched junction nucleotides: 21. The CDR3, as DNA: TGTGCCAGCAGCGCAAAGGACGGAAAAGGACAGGGATGGAGGTATGGCTACACCTTC. Its translation is CASSAKDGKGQGWRYGYTF.

This clone showed up just once. The chain links TRBV5-8 to TRBJ1-2; 9 bases match TRBD1. Germline V gene data show CDR1 as SGHTS and CDR2 as YDEGEE. The CDR3 runs to 14 residues. With V trimmed by 0 bases and J by 6 bases, 3 bases remained unmatched. DNA of the CDR3: TGTGCCAGCAGCTTGGTGGGACAGGGAGATGGCTACACCTTC. Its translation: CASSLVGQGDGYTF. The variable domain in full, completed from reference TRBV5-8 and TRBJ1-2, reads EAGVTQSPTHLIKTRGQQATLRCSPISGHTSVYWYQQALGLGLQFLLWYDEGEERNRGNFPPRFSGRQFPNYSSELNVNALELEDSALYLCASSLVGQGDGYTFGSGTRLTVV.